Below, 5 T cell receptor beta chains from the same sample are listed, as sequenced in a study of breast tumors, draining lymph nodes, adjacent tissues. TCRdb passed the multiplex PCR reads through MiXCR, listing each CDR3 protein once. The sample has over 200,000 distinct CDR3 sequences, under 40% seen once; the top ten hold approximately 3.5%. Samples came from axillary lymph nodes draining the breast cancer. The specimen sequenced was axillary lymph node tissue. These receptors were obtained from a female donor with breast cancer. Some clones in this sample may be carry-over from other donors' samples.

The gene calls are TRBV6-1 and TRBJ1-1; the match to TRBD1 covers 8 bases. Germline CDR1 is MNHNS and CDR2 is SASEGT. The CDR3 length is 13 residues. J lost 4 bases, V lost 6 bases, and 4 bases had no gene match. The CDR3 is CASRDRAATEAFF. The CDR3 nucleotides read TGTGCCAGCAGGGACAGGGCGGCCACTGAAGCTTTCTTT.

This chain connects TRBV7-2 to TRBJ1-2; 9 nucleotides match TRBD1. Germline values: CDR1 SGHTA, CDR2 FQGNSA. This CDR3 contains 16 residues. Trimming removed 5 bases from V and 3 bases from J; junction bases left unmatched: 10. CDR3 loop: CASSTFRRDRDYGYTF. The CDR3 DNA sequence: TGTGCCAGCAGCACGTTCCGCCGGGACAGGGACTATGGCTACACCTTC.

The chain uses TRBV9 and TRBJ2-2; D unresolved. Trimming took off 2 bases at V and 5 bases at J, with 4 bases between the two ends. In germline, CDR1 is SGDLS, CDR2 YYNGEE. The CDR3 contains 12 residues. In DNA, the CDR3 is TGTGCCAGCAGCGTCAGGACCGGGGAGCTGTTTTTT. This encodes CASSVRTGELFF.

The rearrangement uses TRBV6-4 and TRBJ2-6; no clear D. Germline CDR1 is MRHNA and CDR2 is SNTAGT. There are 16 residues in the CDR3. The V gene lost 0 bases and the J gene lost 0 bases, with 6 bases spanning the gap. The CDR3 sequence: CASSDSSRSGANVLTF. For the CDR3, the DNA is TGTGCCAGCAGTGACTCGTCACGCTCTGGGGCCAACGTCCTGACTTTC.

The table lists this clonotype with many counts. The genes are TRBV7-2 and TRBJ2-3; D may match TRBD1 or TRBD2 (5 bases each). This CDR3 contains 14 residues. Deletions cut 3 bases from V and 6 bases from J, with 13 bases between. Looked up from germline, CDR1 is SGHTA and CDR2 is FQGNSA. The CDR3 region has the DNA TGTGCCAGCAGCTTTGGCCTGGGGGTTGATACGCAGTATTTT. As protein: CASSFGLGVDTQYF.